Ten or more counts support the clone carrying this T cell receptor (beta chain). What it binds is not known. The data were obtained in a study of T cell repertoires in cytomegalovirus infection. Study-level information: Both CMV infection and a matching HLA type were indicated by public TCR beta signatures. General observations from the study: CMV carriers having the relevant HLA were flagged by cumulative public TCR beta family frequency. The response measured ex vivo was dominated by TCR beta clonotypes (HLA-C-restricted and CMV-specific).

CDR1 and CDR2 (germline): LNHDA, SQIVND (reference sequence). Trimming at V came to 6 bases and at J to 3 bases, leaving 2 bases not matched to a gene. The CDR3 is 14 amino acids. TCRdb reprocessed the reads via MiXCR and lists one record per CDR3 protein. The sample lists about 530,000 distinct CDR3 sequences, 26% occurring once. The chain joins TRBV19 to TRBJ2-3; TRBD2 matches 11 bases. The material sequenced was PBMCs. This receptor was taken from a human donor in good health (CMV status not recorded). Some clones in this sample may be carry-over from other donors' samples. CDR3 in amino acids: CASSRLAGTDTQYF. CDR3 nucleotides: TGTGCCAGTAGCCGACTAGCGGGGACAGATACGCAGTATTTT.